This TCR beta chain appears in the sequencing data of a study of CD8 T cells in Susac syndrome. The wider study: Patients with Susac syndrome who were sequenced included about 6 with active disease and 8 or 9 in remission.

TEMRA cells were enriched by FACS, while CD8+ and CD4+ T cells were obtained through a negative isolation that was performed magnetically. A quantity of roughly 0.5 to 1 ug RNA underwent reverse transcription using random hexamers. By means of immunoSEQ multiplex PCR, TCR beta CDR3 spanning 54 Vbeta and 13 Jbeta underwent amplification. MiXCR, applied by TCRdb to the immunoSEQ multiplex PCR reads, yields one record per CDR3 protein. This table has roughly 75,000 distinct CDR3 sequences, 93% appearing once. Trimming cost V 6 bases and J 4 bases; bases outside gene matches: 3. Looked up from germline, CDR1 is SNHLY and CDR2 is FYNNEI. This CDR3 region has 13 residues. With regard to this clonotype: The antigen is undetermined.

Findings of the study overall: In Susac syndrome, the CD4+ T cell repertoires did not show clonal expansion.

This TCR derives from a human donor with Susac syndrome. Sequenced sample: CD4+ T cells from PBMCs. The chain has TRBV2 and TRBJ2-1; 7 bases align to TRBD1. The CDR3 reads CASRRDRYNEQFF. CDR3 bases: TGTGCCAGCAGACGGGACAGATACAATGAGCAGTTCTTC.